These 3 T cell receptor beta chains were all obtained from the same sample, sequenced in a study of T cell changes during pregnancy in multiple sclerosis. This table comes from immunoSEQ multiplex PCR, and its TCRdb copy is limited to in-frame clones, with some not included. The data contain approximately 100,000 clones, approximately 94% of them singletons. Here the sequenced sample was peripheral blood, taken in the third trimester of pregnancy. Source of these receptors: a female donor with multiple sclerosis, enrolled in a pregnancy study.

The chain couples TRBV5-1 to TRBJ2-2; 7 positions match TRBD2. With V trimmed by 0 bases and J by 4 bases, 12 bases remained unmatched. Per the germline V gene, CDR1 is SGHRS and CDR2 is YFSETQ. The CDR3 has 18 amino acids. The CDR3 sequence is CASSLDLLRERRTGELFF. The CDR3 bases are TGCGCCAGCAGCTTGGACCTTTTGCGGGAGCGTCGCACCGGGGAGCTGTTTTTT.

The rearrangement uses TRBV6-6 and TRBJ2-5; TRBD2 aligns across 9 bases. The V gene end was trimmed by 7 bases and the J gene end by 4 bases; junction bases not matched to a gene: 10. Germline CDR1 reads MNHNY; CDR2 reads SVGAGI (reference sequence). This CDR3 comprises 15 residues. CDR3 protein: CASKLSGRRGETQYF. The DNA of the CDR3 is TGTGCCAGCAAACTTAGCGGGAGACGGGGAGAGACCCAGTACTTC.

The chain combines TRBV5-4 with TRBJ2-1; D is possibly TRBD2 (5 bases). The CDR3 spans 13 residues. Germline V gene sequence: CDR1 SGHNT, CDR2 YYREEE (reference sequence). The ends were cut back, 1 base at V and 6 bases at J, with 8 bases in the middle. The CDR3 is CASSLSTSNEQFF. CDR3 nucleotides: TGTGCCAGCAGCTTGTCAACTAGCAATGAGCAGTTCTTC.